Each of the 30 T cell receptor beta chains below was sequenced from the same sample in a study of Ad26.COV2.S vaccination and SARS-CoV-2 variants. This sample's treatment: some 20 received Ad26.COV2.S at low or high dose, single or two shots; a few received placebo; per-sample allocation not given. Sampling was done on day 63 after the first vaccine or placebo injection. The table came from immunoSEQ multiplex PCR; TCRdb's copy has only in-frame clones and leaves some out. The data contain more than 300,000 clones, around 89% of them singletons. The material was peripheral blood, obtained in a trial of Ad26.COV2.S vaccine versus placebo. These TCRs come from a person aged 18-65 years who received the Ad26.COV2.S COVID-19 vaccine or a placebo.

The V call is TRBV5-1, the J call TRBJ2-3; the D is unclear. The CDR3 length is 12 residues. Trimming pared 3 bases from V and 6 bases from J, leaving 8 bases between. Germline V lookup: CDR1 SGHRS, CDR2 YFSETQ. CDR3 residues: CASSSVGDTQYF. The CDR3 DNA reads as TGCGCCAGCAGCTCTGTGGGGGATACGCAGTATTTT.

The chain recombines TRBV6-2 or TRBV6-3 with TRBJ2-3, with 8 bases identical to TRBD2. This CDR3 comprises 15 residues. The germline V gene has CDR1 MNHEY and CDR2 SVGEGT. The V gene end was trimmed by 6 bases and the J gene end by 7 bases; junction bases not matched to a gene: 12. CDR3 amino acids: CASSHSGSGAYTQYF. The CDR3 DNA is TGTGCCAGCAGCCACAGCGGTAGCGGGGCTTATACGCAGTATTTT.

This chain links TRBV12-3 or TRBV12-4 with TRBJ2-7; possible D gene TRBD1, 5 bases. The CDR3 spans 13 residues. Trimming removed 2 bases at V and 6 bases at J, with 11 bases between. CDR3 in amino acids: CASSLRRAGEQYF. The CDR3 region has the DNA TGTGCCAGCAGTTTACGCAGGGCTGGCGAGCAGTACTTC.

On this clone itself: This sample also contains other DNA sequences that code for the same CDR3. The chain uses TRBV11-1 and TRBJ2-7; D not certain. The CDR3 length is 13 residues. CDR1 is SGHAT, CDR2 FQDESV, per germline (reference sequence). Trimming shortened V by 1 base and J by 1 base, and 5 bases separated the two germline ends. CDR3: CASSLGSSYEQYF. Here the CDR3 DNA reads TGTGCCAGCAGCTTAGGATCGTCCTACGAGCAGTACTTC.

This clone was counted once. The chain is built from TRBV30 and TRBJ1-6, with D possibly being TRBD1 (5 bases). The CDR3 loop spans 14 amino acids. V was shortened by 3 bases and J by 7 bases, with 13 bases between the two germline ends. In germline, CDR1 is GTSNPN, CDR2 SVGIG (reference sequence). CDR3 DNA: TGTGCCTGGAGCGGGGGTCAAGGGAATTCACCCCTCCACTTT. Amino acid sequence: CAWSGGQGNSPLHF.

In its sample, this clone was seen a few times. The V call is TRBV9, the J call TRBJ2-5; D is perhaps TRBD1 (5 bases). CDR1 is SGDLS and CDR2 is YYNGEE in the germline V gene. Trimming shortened V by 4 bases and J by 4 bases, and 20 bases separated the two germline ends. CDR3 size: 16 residues. Here the CDR3 DNA reads TGTGCCAGCAGCTTCAATCAGGGCCTCCAGGGAGAGACCCAGTACTTC. Encoded protein: CASSFNQGLQGETQYF.

Concerning this clone: This specimen includes other DNA sequences encoding the same CDR3. The chain employs TRBV27 and TRBJ1-4, with TRBD1 matching 9 bases. Trimming took 6 bases from V and 7 from J; bases not matched to a gene: 6. The CDR3 extends over 14 amino acids. Germline V lookup: CDR1 MNHEY, CDR2 SMNVEV (reference sequence). CDR3 residues: CASSPGQGGEKLFF. CDR3 DNA sequence: TGTGCCAGCAGCCCGGGACAGGGCGGTGAAAAACTGTTTTTT.

This sequence joins TRBV5-6 and TRBJ2-1; D remains ambiguous. Germline V gene sequence: CDR1 SGHDT, CDR2 YYEEEE. V lost 1 base to trimming and J lost 2 bases, with 10 bases between them. The CDR3 totals 15 residues. CDR3 residues: CASSLWGSPYNEQFF. The CDR3 DNA sequence: TGTGCCAGCAGCTTGTGGGGTAGCCCCTACAATGAGCAGTTCTTC.

The chain recombines TRBV4-2 with TRBJ1-5; D remains unclear. V shed 0 bases and J shed 1 base, with 10 bases lying between them. The V gene's germline CDR1 is LGHNA and CDR2 YNFKEQ. The CDR3 covers 16 residues. CDR3 sequence: CASSQEYRESNQPQHF. The DNA for the CDR3 is TGTGCCAGCAGCCAAGAATACAGAGAAAGCAATCAGCCCCAGCATTTT.

V usage is TRBV24-1 and J usage is TRBJ1-1; 9 positions agree with TRBD1. Germline V CDR1 and CDR2: KGHDR, SFDVKD. Losses at the gene ends were 0 bases for V and 7 bases for J; bases not matched to a gene: 5. The CDR3 consists of 15 residues. Here the CDR3 reads CATSDLRGQGNEAFF. CDR3 DNA: TGTGCCACCAGTGATTTGAGAGGACAGGGGAATGAAGCTTTCTTT.

This clone appeared a single time. This chain joins TRBV9 and TRBJ2-2, with D possibly matching TRBD2 (6 bases). The V end was cut by 0 bases, the J end by 2 bases, with 11 bases between. The V gene's germline CDR1 is SGDLS and CDR2 YYNGEE. The CDR3 is 16 amino acids. This chain's CDR3 is CASSVGASANTGELFF. As DNA, the CDR3 is TGTGCCAGCAGCGTAGGTGCTAGCGCTAACACCGGGGAGCTGTTTTTT.

V and J are TRBV19 and TRBJ2-5; 8 nucleotides line up with TRBD1. The J segment lost 5 bases and the V segment lost 5 bases, leaving 10 bases of the junction unmatched. The CDR3 loop spans 15 amino acids. Germline V gene sequence: CDR1 LNHDA, CDR2 SQIVND (reference sequence). The CDR3 DNA reads TGTGCCAGTAGTGTAACCACAGGGGGGAGCGAGACCCAGTACTTC. This gives the protein CASSVTTGGSETQYF.

The chain recombines TRBV9 with TRBJ1-4; 8 bases map to TRBD1. V shed 0 bases, J shed 4 bases, and the junction held 2 bases outside the gene matches. The CDR3 sequence is 15 residues long. Germline V gives CDR1 SGDLS, CDR2 YYNGEE. CDR3 DNA: TGTGCCAGCAGCGTAGCGGGACAGGTTAATGAAAAACTGTTTTTT. Translating gives CASSVAGQVNEKLFF.

The chain uses TRBV7-9 and TRBJ2-3; D is unclear. Germline V gene lookup returns CDR1 SEHNR and CDR2 FQNEAQ (reference sequence). Trimming shortened V by 0 bases and J by 6 bases, and 13 bases separated the two germline ends. This CDR3 has 15 residues. The CDR3 here is CASSLARQLTDTQYF. CDR3 coding DNA: TGTGCCAGCAGCTTAGCGCGGCAGCTCACGGATACGCAGTATTTT.

The chain joins TRBV3-1 (or the pseudogene TRBV3-2) to TRBJ2-3; 11 bases are a match to TRBD2. The V gene's germline CDR1 is LGHDT and CDR2 YNNKEL (reference sequence). This CDR3 is 16 amino acids long. J was trimmed by 0 bases and V by 5 bases; bases with no gene match: 4. The CDR3, as DNA: TGTGCCAGCAGCGTCCTAGCGGGAGGTAGCACAGATACGCAGTATTTT. As protein: CASSVLAGGSTDTQYF.

The J gene is TRBJ2-2, the V gene TRBV5-5; 7 bases fit TRBD2. With 2 bases clipped from V and 1 base from J, the junction kept 5 bases outside the gene matches. CDR1 is SGHKS and CDR2 is YYEKEE in the germline V gene (reference sequence). This CDR3 has 16 residues. Here the CDR3 DNA reads TGTGCCAGCAGCTTCTGGGCGGGGGAGAACACCGGGGAGCTGTTTTTT. It codes for CASSFWAGENTGELFF.

The chain has TRBV5-1 and TRBJ2-7; possible D gene TRBD1, 6 bases. V was shortened by 4 bases and J by 4 bases, with 9 bases between the two germline ends. Germline lookup yields CDR1 SGHRS and CDR2 YFSETQ. This CDR3 contains 12 residues. CDR3 sequence (DNA): TGCGCCAGCAGCCCAGGGGATTACGAGCAGTACTTC. It encodes CASSPGDYEQYF.

The genes are TRBV7-9 and TRBJ2-3; possible D gene TRBD2, 6 bases. The CDR3 totals 17 residues. V lost 5 bases, J lost 1 base, and 19 bases lay in between. Germline assignment: CDR1 SEHNR and CDR2 FQNEAQ (reference sequence). Here the CDR3 reads CASSPAGPSGGTDTQYF. CDR3 in DNA: TGTGCCAGCAGCCCAGCGGGCCCATCTGGGGGCACAGATACGCAGTATTTT.

The sample holds a few counts of this clone. J is TRBJ1-5 and V is TRBV6-2 or TRBV6-3, with 7 bases lining up with TRBD1. V lost 2 bases and J lost 3; bases outside the gene matches: 4. The germline CDR1 and CDR2 sequences are MNHEY and SVGEGT. The CDR3 is 15 amino acids. The DNA of the CDR3 is TGTGCCAGCAGTTACGACAGGGTAAACAATCAGCCCCAGCATTTT. This translates into CASSYDRVNNQPQHF.

CDR3: CASSITLNSPLHF. CDR3 in DNA: TGTGCCAGTAGTATAACCCTAAATTCACCCCTCCACTTT. The chain is built from TRBV19 and TRBJ1-6; D is unresolved. The CDR3 totals 13 residues. V was trimmed by 2 bases and J by 7 bases, leaving 6 bases between them. Germline V gives CDR1 LNHDA, CDR2 SQIVND (reference sequence).

This chain connects TRBV12-3 or TRBV12-4 to TRBJ2-7; D is ambiguous. V was trimmed by 3 bases and J by 5 bases, leaving 11 bases between them. The CDR3 has 13 amino acids. CDR3: CASSFDDIHEQYF. CDR3 coding DNA: TGTGCCAGCAGTTTTGACGACATTCACGAGCAGTACTTC.

This clone was picked up a small number of times. The chain recombines TRBV9 with TRBJ1-6, with a weak D call TRBD1 (6 bases). The CDR3 covers 17 residues. Trimming removed 2 bases from V and 9 bases from J, with 21 bases in between. The germline V gene encodes CDR1 SGDLS and CDR2 YYNGEE. CDR3 sequence reads: CASSVGGRGAVSSPLHF. The CDR3, as DNA: TGTGCCAGCAGCGTCGGTGGGAGGGGGGCAGTCTCTTCACCCCTCCACTTT. The whole variable domain, filled in from reference TRBV9 and TRBJ1-6, reads DSGVTQTPKHLITATGQRVTLRCSPRSGDLSVYWYQQSLDQGLQFLIQYYNGEERAKGNILERFSAQQFPDLHSELNLSSLELGDSALYFCASSVGGRGAVSSPLHFGNGTRLTVT.

The rearrangement uses TRBV5-4 and TRBJ2-1; D may be TRBD1 (6 bases). Germline V lookup: CDR1 SGHNT, CDR2 YYREEE (reference sequence). V shed 4 bases and J shed 0 bases, with 14 bases lying between them. The CDR3 runs 16 residues. CDR3 sequence reads: CASSIPLGGSYNEQFF. CDR3 in DNA: TGTGCCAGCAGCATCCCTTTAGGGGGCTCCTACAATGAGCAGTTCTTC.

The chain recombines TRBV29-1 with TRBJ2-7, with D possibly matching TRBD1 (6 bases). Trimming pared 7 bases from V and 4 bases from J, leaving 11 bases between. Per germline, CDR1 SQVTM and CDR2 ANQGSEA. The CDR3 contains 11 residues. CDR3 amino acids: CSAFDRYEQYF. The CDR3 nucleotides are TGCAGCGCATTCGACAGGTACGAGCAGTACTTC.

The rearrangement joins TRBV11-2 to TRBJ2-5; D ambiguous. CDR3 length equals 13 residues. Per germline, CDR1 SGHAT and CDR2 FQNNGV. Trimming removed 0 bases at V and 4 bases at J, with 6 bases between. Here the CDR3 DNA reads TGTGCCAGCAGCTTAGAAGGTATAGAGACCCAGTACTTC. The encoded protein is CASSLEGIETQYF.

DNA for the CDR3: TGTGCCAGCAGCCAAGTGTCGATGACTAGCGGGTCGGAGACCCAGTACTTC. Its protein product is CASSQVSMTSGSETQYF. The chain recombines TRBV4-2 with TRBJ2-5, with 10 nucleotides matching TRBD2. The CDR3 has 17 residues. V shed 1 base, J shed 5 bases, and the junction held 10 bases outside the gene matches. CDR1 and CDR2 from the germline V gene are LGHNA and YNFKEQ.

The genes are TRBV12-3 or TRBV12-4 and TRBJ2-1; D uncertain. V was shortened by 8 bases and J by 0 bases, with 8 bases between the two germline ends. This CDR3 spans 13 amino acids. CDR3 protein: CASQESSYNEQFF. The DNA of the CDR3 is TGTGCCAGCCAGGAGAGCTCCTACAATGAGCAGTTCTTC.

The rearrangement uses TRBV5-1 and TRBJ2-5; D call uncertain. The CDR3 runs 14 residues. V was clipped by 0 bases and J by 5 bases, with 11 bases between them. In germline, CDR1 is SGHRS, CDR2 YFSETQ. The CDR3 nucleotides are TGCGCCAGCAGCTTGGAGATATTCGTGGAGACCCAGTACTTC. Protein sequence: CASSLEIFVETQYF. The full variable domain, in which reference TRBV5-1 and TRBJ2-5 provide the parts outside the CDR3, is KAGVTQTPRYLIKTRGQQVTLSCSPISGHRSVSWYQQTPGQGLQFLFEYFSETQRNKGNFPGRFSGRQFSNSRSEMNVSTLELGDSALYLCASSLEIFVETQYFGPGTRLLVL.

The chain combines TRBV6-6 with TRBJ2-2; maybe TRBD2 (5 bases). Germline V gives CDR1 MNHNY, CDR2 SVGAGI (reference sequence). The CDR3 is made up of 14 amino acids. Deletions cut 11 bases from V and 1 base from J, with 14 bases between. The CDR3 DNA is TGTGCCGGGATGGGAGCCGGGAACACCGGGGAGCTGTTTTTT. It codes for CAGMGAGNTGELFF.

The chain employs TRBV6-5 and TRBJ2-4; perhaps D is TRBD1 or TRBD2 (5 bases each). Germline V CDR1 and CDR2: MNHEY, SVGAGI. Trimming took off 5 bases at V and 2 bases at J, with 13 bases between the two ends. The CDR3 consists of 15 residues. CDR3 sequence: CASSRSWGSKNIQYF. DNA for the CDR3: TGTGCCAGCAGTAGATCTTGGGGGTCCAAAAACATTCAGTACTTC.